A single sample gave rise to the 32 T cell receptor beta chains below, sequenced in a study of T cell clones after liver transplantation. The repertoire was sequenced with immunoSEQ multiplex PCR; TCRdb's copy has only in-frame clones and lacks some. Of some 33,000 clones listed, just under 95% are singletons. The sample was CD8+ T cells from blood, taken 12 months after liver transplant. All receptors come from a human patient who received a liver transplant. Some T cells may be provided by the graft donor.

The CDR3 DNA is TGTGCCAGCAGCTTAAGCCCCAGGGGCGGAGAGACCCAGTACTTC. As protein: CASSLSPRGGETQYF. This chain joins TRBV7-6 and TRBJ2-5; possible D gene TRBD1, 6 bases. The germline V and J ends were trimmed by 2 bases and 4 bases, with 14 bases remaining between them. Germline-derived CDR1 and CDR2 are SGHVS and FNYEAQ. The length of the CDR3 is 15 residues.

This sequence joins TRBV15 and TRBJ1-1, with unresolved D. V was clipped by 1 base and J by 3 bases, with 21 bases between them. This CDR3 contains 18 residues. Germline values: CDR1 LNHNV, CDR2 YYDKDF (reference sequence). The CDR3 reads CATSRGNGLSLRDTEAFF. The CDR3 bases are TGTGCCACCAGCAGAGGAAATGGACTATCTCTTCGGGACACTGAAGCTTTCTTT.

The chain is built from TRBV27 and TRBJ2-7, with 8 bases that match TRBD2. CDR1 is MNHEY and CDR2 is SMNVEV in the germline V gene (reference sequence). This CDR3 is 14 amino acids long. With V trimmed by 2 bases and J by 2 bases, 2 bases remained unmatched. CDR3 nucleotides: TGTGCCAGCAGTTTAGACGGGAGGGCCTACGAGCAGTACTTC. Translation gives CASSLDGRAYEQYF.

The chain has TRBV7-5 and TRBJ1-2; the table calls TRBD1, which could not be checked here. TRBV7-5 is designated a pseudogene. This CDR3 contains 15 residues. The CDR3 region is CARSLAPTGAYGYTF. The CDR3 bases are TGTGCCAGAAGCTTAGCTCCGACAGGGGCCTATGGCTACACCTTC.

The chain couples TRBV20-1 to TRBJ1-1; perhaps TRBD1 as D (6 bases). This CDR3 spans 11 amino acids. Germline values: CDR1 DFQATT, CDR2 SNEGSKA (reference sequence). V was trimmed by 4 bases and J by 6 bases, leaving 9 bases between them. The CDR3 loop is CSATEGAEAFF. The CDR3 DNA follows: TGCAGTGCTACCGAGGGGGCTGAAGCTTTCTTT.

The chain joins TRBV5-6 to TRBJ1-2; D unresolved. The CDR3 covers 14 residues. CDR1 and CDR2 from the germline V gene are SGHDT and YYEEEE. Between the trimmed V and J ends, which lost 4 bases and 7 bases, there was a span of 17 bases. The CDR3 loop is CASSDGPILGGYTF. The CDR3 DNA follows: TGTGCCAGCAGCGATGGACCCATCCTGGGTGGCTACACCTTC.

In this sample, this clone turned up once. The J gene is TRBJ2-7, the V gene TRBV30; TRBD2 aligns across 11 bases. Germline lookup yields CDR1 GTSNPN and CDR2 SVGIG (reference sequence). V was clipped by 3 bases and J by 2 bases; unmatched bases: 3. This CDR3 region has 14 residues. CDR3 coding DNA: TGTGCCTGGAGCCGACTAGCGGGGCCCTACGAGCAGTACTTC. Translated: CAWSRLAGPYEQYF.

This chain links TRBV2 with TRBJ2-3; possibly TRBD2 for D (5 bases). Trimming cost V 3 bases and J 0 bases, with 7 bases left between them. The CDR3 totals 14 residues. Per the germline V gene, CDR1 is SNHLY and CDR2 is FYNNEI. In DNA form, the CDR3 reads TGTGCCAGCAGTGACGAGCGGAGCACAGATACGCAGTATTTT. It is translated as CASSDERSTDTQYF.

The V gene is TRBV6-5, the J gene TRBJ2-2; no firm D call. Germline CDR1 and CDR2: MNHEY and SVGAGI. CDR3 length: 14 amino acids. Between the trimmed V and J ends, which lost 8 bases and 5 bases, there was a span of 15 bases. CDR3 sequence reads: CASGDSFGTGELFF. CDR3 in DNA: TGTGCCAGCGGCGACTCCTTTGGAACCGGGGAGCTGTTTTTT.

The gene calls are TRBV19 and TRBJ1-1, with D unresolved. Germline V CDR1 and CDR2: LNHDA, SQIVND (reference sequence). V lost 5 bases to trimming and J lost 2 bases, with 15 bases between them. The CDR3 totals 15 residues. The CDR3, as DNA: TGTGCCAGTAGTCTGTACACCACCTCCAACACTGAAGCTTTCTTT. It translates to CASSLYTTSNTEAFF.

The chain combines TRBV10-1 with TRBJ2-5; D is ambiguous. This CDR3 region has 14 residues. V was clipped by 2 bases and J by 5 bases, with 12 bases between them. Germline V gene sequence: CDR1 WNHNN, CDR2 SYGVQD (reference sequence). As DNA, the CDR3 is TGCGCCAGCAGTGAGAATTTCAGTCCGGAGACCCAGTACTTC. It translates to CASSENFSPETQYF.

With respect to this clone: Other DNA variants within this sample encode the same CDR3. This rearrangement joins TRBV4-3 to TRBJ2-2; D possibly corresponds to TRBD1 (6 bases). Germline V gene data show CDR1 as LGHNA and CDR2 as YSLEER. V shed 4 bases and J shed 2 bases, with 8 bases lying between them. The length of the CDR3 is 14 residues. CDR3 DNA: TGCGCCAGCAGCCCGGGGACAAACACCGGGGAGCTGTTTTTT. Residues: CASSPGTNTGELFF.

V is TRBV28 and J is TRBJ2-3, with a possible D match to TRBD1 (6 bases). Germline-derived CDR1 and CDR2 are MDHEN and SYDVKM. The germline V and J ends were trimmed by 6 bases and 1 base, with 20 bases remaining between them. This CDR3 is built from 17 residues. The CDR3 DNA is TGTGCCAGCAGCCCACGACAGGCTGAGAGAGGCACAGATACGCAGTATTTT. Its protein product is CASSPRQAERGTDTQYF.

V gene TRBV5-8 combines with J gene TRBJ2-4; TRBD2 matches at 10 bases. V trimming: 0 bases; J trimming: 0 bases; junction bases outside the gene matches: 0. The CDR3 extends over 16 amino acids. Germline values: CDR1 SGHTS, CDR2 YDEGEE. The CDR3: CASSLGTSGAKNIQYF. CDR3 DNA: TGTGCCAGCAGCTTGGGGACTAGCGGAGCCAAAAACATTCAGTACTTC.

V and J are TRBV29-1 and TRBJ2-5; D is possibly TRBD1 or TRBD2 (5 bases each). The germline gives CDR1 SQVTM, CDR2 ANQGSEA. The V gene lost 2 bases and the J gene lost 1 base, with 14 bases spanning the gap. The CDR3 sequence is 15 residues long. CDR3 loop: CSVESQGPIQETQYF. CDR3 bases: TGCAGCGTTGAATCCCAGGGACCAATCCAAGAGACCCAGTACTTC. Combining the CDR3 with reference TRBV29-1 and TRBJ2-5 gives the whole variable domain SAVISQKPSRDICQRGTSLTIQCQVDSQVTMMFWYRQQPGQSLTLIATANQGSEATYESGFVIDKFPISRPNLTFSTLTVSNMSPEDSSIYLCSVESQGPIQETQYFGPGTRLLVL.

This clone has just one count. This chain uses TRBV7-2 with TRBJ1-1; D ambiguous. CDR1 is SGHTA and CDR2 is FQGNSA in the germline V gene. Trimming removed 2 bases from V and 1 base from J, with 11 bases in between. The CDR3 covers 15 residues. The CDR3 DNA is TGTGCCAGCAGCTTACCCGAGACGGGGAACACTGAAGCTTTCTTT. This codes for CASSLPETGNTEAFF.

This chain joins TRBV4-3 and TRBJ2-7, with TRBD2 identical over 11 bases. The CDR3 is 16 residues long. Germline CDR1 reads LGHNA; CDR2 reads YSLEER. V was pared by 0 bases and J by 2 bases, with 3 bases of the junction left unmatched. The CDR3 protein is CASSQDGTSGAYEQYF. The CDR3 bases are TGCGCCAGCAGCCAAGATGGGACTAGCGGAGCCTACGAGCAGTACTTC.

The J gene is TRBJ2-7, the V gene TRBV9; 14 bases align to TRBD2. The CDR3 extends over 15 amino acids. The J segment lost 3 bases and the V segment lost 3 bases, leaving 2 bases of the junction unmatched. Germline V CDR1 and CDR2: SGDLS, YYNGEE. CDR3 amino acids: CASSAGTSGSYEQYF. For the CDR3, the DNA is TGTGCCAGCAGCGCGGGGACTAGCGGGAGCTACGAGCAGTACTTC.

This clone has only one observation. This chain connects TRBV11-3 to TRBJ2-2, with 7 bases identical to TRBD1. CDR1 and CDR2 from the germline V gene are SGHNT and YENEEA. After removal of 4 bases from V and 6 bases from J, the junction contained 5 bases not matched to a gene. CDR3 length: 14 amino acids. CDR3 nucleotide sequence: TGTGCCAGCAGCTCACTCACAGGGGCCGGGGAGCTGTTTTTT. Translating gives CASSSLTGAGELFF.

This sequence joins TRBV6-6 and TRBJ2-5, with 9 positions matching TRBD1. From germline, CDR1 is MNHNY and CDR2 SVGAGI (reference sequence). This CDR3 is 14 amino acids long. Trimming removed 7 bases from V and 5 bases from J; junction bases left unmatched: 8. The CDR3 DNA is TGTGCCAGCAATTGGCGGACAGGGGCGGAGACCCAGTACTTC. Its translation is CASNWRTGAETQYF.

The rearrangement links TRBV29-1 to TRBJ2-2; a weak D match, TRBD1 (5 bases). This CDR3 region has 13 residues. The ends were cut back, 7 bases at V and 0 bases at J, with 9 bases in the middle. Germline V gene data show CDR1 as SQVTM and CDR2 as ANQGSEA. The CDR3 sequence is CSAGQPNTGELFF. The CDR3 nucleotides read TGCAGCGCCGGACAACCGAACACCGGGGAGCTGTTTTTT.

This chain uses TRBV5-6 with TRBJ2-7; D gene ambiguous. The V end was cut by 0 bases, the J end by 2 bases, with 6 bases between. The CDR3 spans 13 residues. Germline V gene lookup returns CDR1 SGHDT and CDR2 YYEEEE. The CDR3 nucleotides read TGTGCCAGCAGCTTGGGTCACCCCTACGAGCAGTACTTC. This translates into CASSLGHPYEQYF. The full variable domain, completed using reference TRBV5-6 and TRBJ2-7, is DAGVTQSPTHLIKTRGQQVTLRCSPKSGHDTVSWYQQALGQGPQFIFQYYEEEERQRGNFPDRFSGHQFPNYSSELNVNALLLGDSALYLCASSLGHPYEQYFGPGTRLTVT.

This clone turned up a few times. The chain carries TRBV7-8 and TRBJ1-5; D is possibly TRBD1 (5 bases). This CDR3 is built from 16 residues. Germline V gene data show CDR1 as SGHVS and CDR2 as FQNEAQ. V lost 2 bases, J lost 3 bases, and 14 bases lay in between. The CDR3 coding sequence is TGTGCCAGCAGCTTATCCCCGGGGCGGACCAATCAGCCCCAGCATTTT. It yields the protein CASSLSPGRTNQPQHF.

The V call is TRBV9, the J call TRBJ1-4; a weak D match, TRBD1 (5 bases). Germline assignment: CDR1 SGDLS and CDR2 YYNGEE. The CDR3 has 16 residues. V lost 4 bases, J lost 3 bases, and 16 bases lay in between. Written as DNA, the CDR3 is TGTGCCAGCAGCCCTTTGGGAGGGGCAGCTAATGAAAAACTGTTTTTT. This sequence encodes CASSPLGGAANEKLFF.

This sequence joins TRBV4-3 and TRBJ2-6; the D gene is possibly TRBD1 (6 bases). The CDR3 is made up of 16 amino acids. The V end was cut by 5 bases, the J end by 4 bases, with 15 bases between. The germline V gene has CDR1 LGHNA and CDR2 YSLEER. The CDR3: CASSSGEISGANVLTF. The CDR3 DNA follows: TGCGCCAGCAGCTCAGGGGAGATTTCCGGGGCCAACGTCCTGACTTTC.

The chain uses TRBV7-6 and TRBJ2-7; TRBD1 aligns across 8 bases. The V gene's germline CDR1 is SGHVS and CDR2 FNYEAQ. V was clipped by 0 bases and J by 2 bases; unmatched bases: 6. The CDR3 runs 16 residues. CDR3 amino acids: CASSLAVGTGTYEQYF. CDR3 DNA: TGTGCCAGCAGCTTAGCTGTCGGGACAGGAACCTACGAGCAGTACTTC.

The chain combines TRBV2 with TRBJ2-3; 7 bases agree with TRBD2. Germline loops: CDR1 SNHLY, CDR2 FYNNEI. After removal of 2 bases from V and 0 bases from J, the junction contained 5 bases not matched to a gene. CDR3 length equals 16 residues. The DNA for the CDR3 is TGTGCCAGCAGTGAAAGCTTTAGCGGGAGCACAGATACGCAGTATTTT. Translation: CASSESFSGSTDTQYF.

This rearrangement joins TRBV11-2 to TRBJ2-7, with D uncertain. The germline gives CDR1 SGHAT, CDR2 FQNNGV. This CDR3 is built from 10 residues. Trimming stripped 8 bases from V and 4 bases from J, with 6 bases between. As DNA, the CDR3 is TGTGCCAGCGGACGGTACGAGCAGTACTTC. The encoded protein is CASGRYEQYF.

The chain has TRBV7-2 and TRBJ2-3; 11 bases map to TRBD2. Germline CDR1 and CDR2: SGHTA and FQGNSA. V lost 5 bases to trimming and J lost 4 bases; unmatched junction nucleotides: 2. This CDR3 spans 14 amino acids. CDR3 sequence (DNA): TGTGCCAGCAGCCCTAGCGGGAGGTCAGATACGCAGTATTTT. The encoded protein is CASSPSGRSDTQYF.

In DNA, the CDR3 is TGTGCCAGCAGCCCCGGTGGTTGGGCCGGGGAGCTGTTTTTT. Protein sequence: CASSPGGWAGELFF. V gene TRBV9 combines with J gene TRBJ2-2; D is ambiguous. There are 14 residues in the CDR3. Germline lookup yields CDR1 SGDLS and CDR2 YYNGEE. V lost 4 bases to trimming and J lost 6 bases, with 13 bases between them.

The chain employs TRBV30 and TRBJ2-7; the D gene is possibly TRBD2 (6 bases). V was trimmed by 8 bases and J by 2 bases, leaving 10 bases between them. This CDR3 is 11 amino acids long. Germline loops: CDR1 GTSNPN, CDR2 SVGIG (reference sequence). The CDR3 is CAGGRAYEQYF. Written as DNA, the CDR3 is TGTGCCGGAGGGCGGGCCTACGAGCAGTACTTC.

The chain combines TRBV4-3 with TRBJ2-3; no clear D. CDR1 is LGHNA, CDR2 YSLEER, per germline. Between the trimmed V and J ends, which lost 2 bases and 5 bases, there was a span of 8 bases. The CDR3 totals 13 residues. In nucleotides, the CDR3 is TGCGCCAGCAGCCAATATTGGGGAGATACGCAGTATTTT. Amino acid sequence: CASSQYWGDTQYF.